The 27 T cell receptor beta chains below come from one sample, sequenced in a study of technical replicates of blood from several donors. Assay used: immunoSEQ multiplex PCR; TCRdb lists only in-frame clones, some missing. The sample lists about 71,000 clones, around nine tenths seen once, with over 0.35% in the top ten. Sequencing was performed on T cells isolated from PBMCs. These receptors were collected from a human donor in good health.

The chain combines TRBV21-1 with TRBJ1-5; the table's D gene call, TRBD1, was not cross checked with the DNA. TRBV21-1 is marked as a pseudogene. The CDR3 consists of 16 residues. The CDR3 DNA is TGTGCCAGCAGCAAAGGTGCCCGGGACAACAATCAGCCCCAGCATTTT. It codes for CASSKGARDNNQPQHF.

The rearrangement uses TRBV6-5 and TRBJ1-1; TRBD1 might be the D (6 bases). Trimming took 5 bases from V and 3 from J, leaving 13 bases between them. From germline, CDR1 is MNHEY and CDR2 SVGAGI. This CDR3 contains 14 residues. For the CDR3, the DNA is TGTGCCAGCAGTCTCCCCGAGGGGGACACTGAAGCTTTCTTT. Protein: CASSLPEGDTEAFF.

J is TRBJ1-1 and V is TRBV9, with D perhaps matching TRBD1 (5 bases). CDR1 SGDLS and CDR2 YYNGEE come from the germline V gene. Trimming took 2 bases from V and 1 from J, leaving 9 bases between them. This CDR3 region has 14 residues. CDR3 protein: CASSVTAENTEAFF. The CDR3 DNA reads TGTGCCAGCAGCGTGACAGCTGAGAACACTGAAGCTTTCTTT.

The chain carries TRBV5-1 and TRBJ2-5; a weak D match, TRBD1 (5 bases). Between the trimmed V and J ends, which lost 1 base and 1 base, there was a span of 11 bases. The CDR3 is 15 amino acids. Germline-derived CDR1 and CDR2 are SGHRS and YFSETQ. The CDR3 region has the DNA TGCGCCAGCAGCTTGTTCGAAGGGGCCCAAGAGACCCAGTACTTC. Protein product: CASSLFEGAQETQYF.

The chain couples TRBV19 to TRBJ1-1, with TRBD1 identical over 7 bases. Germline V gene sequence: CDR1 LNHDA, CDR2 SQIVND (reference sequence). The CDR3 consists of 15 residues. V shed 5 bases and J 0 bases; nucleotides not matched to a gene: 6. In DNA form, the CDR3 reads TGTGCCAGTAGTCTCAGGGGGGCCCTGAACACTGAAGCTTTCTTT. This sequence encodes CASSLRGALNTEAFF.

The chain joins TRBV14 to TRBJ1-1; D is uncertain. From germline, CDR1 is SGHDN and CDR2 FVKESK. The CDR3 is 15 amino acids. The germline V and J ends were trimmed by 3 bases and 0 bases, with 11 bases remaining between them. CDR3: CASSQNQALNTEAFF. In nucleotides, the CDR3 is TGTGCCAGCAGCCAGAACCAGGCTTTGAACACTGAAGCTTTCTTT.

The chain joins TRBV6-4 to TRBJ2-3; the match to TRBD1 covers 8 bases. The CDR3 covers 14 residues. J was trimmed by 1 base and V by 4 bases; bases with no gene match: 1. The germline V gene has CDR1 MRHNA and CDR2 SNTAGT. CDR3 sequence: CASSGGQGTDTQYF. CDR3 nucleotides: TGTGCCAGCAGTGGGGGACAGGGCACAGATACGCAGTATTTT.

This sequence joins TRBV2 and TRBJ1-3, with unresolved D. The CDR3 is 14 amino acids. Germline V gene sequence: CDR1 SNHLY, CDR2 FYNNEI. The CDR3 here is CALEPGFSGNTIYF. The CDR3 DNA is TGTGCGTTGGAGCCCGGATTTTCTGGAAACACCATATATTTT.

V is TRBV7-2 and J is TRBJ2-3; D gene uncertain. The CDR3 contains 12 residues. V lost 5 bases and J 7 bases, leaving 10 bases between the germline ends. CDR1 SGHTA and CDR2 FQGNSA come from the germline V gene. Here the CDR3 DNA reads TGTGCCAGCAGCCGAGAAGTGAATACGCAGTATTTT. Protein sequence: CASSREVNTQYF.

The V and J genes are TRBV14 and TRBJ1-1; D might be TRBD1 (6 bases). Trimming took 0 bases from V and 0 from J, leaving 11 bases between them. The CDR3 sequence is 16 residues long. Germline values: CDR1 SGHDN, CDR2 FVKESK. The CDR3 nucleotides are TGTGCCAGCAGCCAAGACAGGGGAGGGATGAACACTGAAGCTTTCTTT. Protein product: CASSQDRGGMNTEAFF.

The rearrangement joins TRBV28 to TRBJ2-7; no definite D call. This CDR3 has 13 residues. Germline CDR1 MDHEN, CDR2 SYDVKM. Trimming shortened V by 3 bases and J by 0 bases, and 6 bases separated the two germline ends. The chain's CDR3 is CASSLGSSYEQYF. The CDR3 coding sequence is TGTGCCAGCAGTTTGGGCAGCTCCTACGAGCAGTACTTC.

The chain is built from TRBV4-1 and TRBJ2-5, with unresolved D. The CDR3 loop spans 14 amino acids. Trimming shortened V by 0 bases and J by 2 bases, and 7 bases separated the two germline ends. CDR1 is MGHRA, CDR2 YSYEKL, per germline. For the CDR3, the DNA is TGCGCCAGCAGCCAAGAGTGGGCGCAAGAGACCCAGTACTTC. Amino acids: CASSQEWAQETQYF.

The chain carries TRBV25-1 and TRBJ1-4; D is undetermined. The V end was cut by 2 bases, the J end by 2 bases, with 6 bases between. This CDR3 is 14 amino acids long. Germline-derived CDR1 and CDR2 are MGHDK and SYGVNS. In DNA form, the CDR3 reads TGTGCCAGCAGTGAAGTAGCGACTAATGAAAAACTGTTTTTT. It is translated as CASSEVATNEKLFF.

The chain carries TRBV27 and TRBJ2-3; D gene ambiguous. V gave up 8 bases and J gave up 4 bases, with 10 bases separating them. Germline CDR1 is MNHEY and CDR2 is SMNVEV (reference sequence). The CDR3 is 12 residues long. Here the CDR3 reads CASGALPDTQYF. In DNA form, the CDR3 reads TGTGCCAGCGGAGCCCTACCAGATACGCAGTATTTT.

CDR3 DNA: TGTGCCAGCAGCATAGGACTAGCGGAAGAGACCCAGTACTTC. This encodes CASSIGLAEETQYF. The chain carries TRBV7-2 and TRBJ2-5; 10 nucleotides align to TRBD2. This CDR3 comprises 14 residues. The germline V gene encodes CDR1 SGHTA and CDR2 FQGNSA. V was clipped by 5 bases and J by 3 bases; unmatched bases: 3.

The chain joins TRBV6-5 to TRBJ2-7, with unresolved D. The V and J ends lost 2 bases and 6 bases respectively, with 14 bases between them. Germline-derived CDR1 and CDR2 are MNHEY and SVGAGI. This CDR3 is 14 amino acids long. The CDR3 spells CASSYDAESGEQYF. The CDR3 region has the DNA TGTGCCAGCAGTTACGATGCCGAATCCGGCGAGCAGTACTTC.

This clone was picked up one time. The chain couples TRBV6-5 to TRBJ2-1, with 9 positions matching TRBD2. The CDR3 has 13 amino acids. Germline CDR1 MNHEY, CDR2 SVGAGI. The J segment lost 7 bases and the V segment lost 5 bases, leaving 3 bases of the junction unmatched. The CDR3 sequence is CASSRTSENEQFF. The CDR3 DNA sequence: TGTGCCAGCAGTCGGACTAGCGAGAATGAGCAGTTCTTC.

The rearrangement uses TRBV4-2 and TRBJ1-3, with 8 bases lining up with TRBD1. Losses at the gene ends were 3 bases for V and 0 bases for J; bases not matched to a gene: 13. This CDR3 has 19 residues. The germline V gene has CDR1 LGHNA and CDR2 YNFKEQ. The CDR3 loop reads CASSQLPGTGSFSGNTIYF. As DNA, the CDR3 is TGTGCCAGCAGCCAGTTACCCGGGACAGGATCTTTCTCTGGAAACACCATATATTTT.

The rearrangement uses TRBV5-1 and TRBJ2-3; D possibly corresponds to TRBD1 (5 bases). V shed 2 bases and J shed 1 base, with 8 bases lying between them. Germline CDR1 SGHRS, CDR2 YFSETQ. The CDR3 length is 14 residues. The CDR3 coding sequence is TGCGCCAGCAGCTTACTGACAGGCACAGATACGCAGTATTTT. It is translated as CASSLLTGTDTQYF.

The CDR3 DNA reads TGTGCCAGCAGACCGGACAGGGGGCCAGGAAACACCATATATTTT. It encodes CASRPDRGPGNTIYF. This rearrangement joins TRBV28 to TRBJ1-3; TRBD1 aligns across 11 bases. J was trimmed by 4 bases and V by 6 bases; bases with no gene match: 5. This CDR3 has 15 amino acids. Germline CDR1 and CDR2: MDHEN and SYDVKM.

This rearrangement joins TRBV28 to TRBJ1-4; 10 nucleotides line up with TRBD1. The V gene's germline CDR1 is MDHEN and CDR2 SYDVKM. The ends lost 6 bases at V and 2 bases at J; junction bases unmatched: 15. This CDR3 comprises 19 residues. CDR3 protein: CASSVIGTGALSTNEKLFF. CDR3 nucleotide sequence: TGTGCCAGCAGCGTTATCGGGACAGGGGCATTATCGACTAATGAAAAACTGTTTTTT.

A single count supports this clone. The rearrangement joins TRBV28 to TRBJ2-5; D is undetermined. The V and J ends lost 6 bases and 0 bases respectively, with 14 bases between them. Germline values: CDR1 MDHEN, CDR2 SYDVKM. The CDR3 totals 15 residues. As DNA, the CDR3 is TGTGCCAGCAGCCCTCGAGCGTATGACCAAGAGACCCAGTACTTC. It codes for CASSPRAYDQETQYF.

The chain has TRBV7-2 and TRBJ2-1; 10 bases map to TRBD2. Per the germline V gene, CDR1 is SGHTA and CDR2 is FQGNSA. The CDR3 totals 16 residues. Trimming took 5 bases from V and 8 from J; bases not matched to a gene: 12. The CDR3 coding sequence is TGTGCCAGCAGCCCAGATGGGGCTAGCGGGAGCGATGAGCAGTTCTTC. Encoded protein: CASSPDGASGSDEQFF.

The chain combines TRBV5-6 with TRBJ2-7; TRBD1 matches 10 bases. Trimming at V came to 3 bases and at J to 2 bases, leaving 5 bases not matched to a gene. There are 15 residues in the CDR3. Per germline, CDR1 SGHDT and CDR2 YYEEEE. This CDR3 reads CASSYGTGVAYEQYF. The CDR3 DNA reads as TGTGCCAGCAGCTATGGGACAGGGGTAGCCTACGAGCAGTACTTC.

J is TRBJ2-7 and V is TRBV5-1; no reliable D call. The CDR3 runs 11 residues. V was pared by 1 base and J by 6 bases, with 5 bases between. The germline CDR1 and CDR2 sequences are SGHRS and YFSETQ. CDR3 region: CASSLLGEQYF. The CDR3 nucleotides are TGCGCCAGCAGCTTGCTAGGCGAGCAGTACTTC.

This clone was detected once. The CDR3: CASSSSGVTYNEQFF. The CDR3 DNA reads TGCGCCAGCAGCTCGAGCGGGGTCACCTACAATGAGCAGTTCTTC. The chain carries TRBV4-1 and TRBJ2-1; TRBD2 matches at 7 bases. The CDR3 is made up of 15 amino acids. V shed 5 bases and J 2 bases; nucleotides not matched to a gene: 6. The V gene's germline CDR1 is MGHRA and CDR2 YSYEKL.

This clone was seen more than once but under ten times. The chain has TRBV11-3 and TRBJ2-1; 7 bases fit TRBD1. Germline V gives CDR1 SGHNT, CDR2 YENEEA. The CDR3 extends over 17 amino acids. V lost 5 bases and J lost 3; bases outside the gene matches: 13. The CDR3 is CASSLRQGLVGYNEQFF. CDR3 nucleotides: TGTGCCAGCAGCCTCCGACAGGGTTTGGTCGGCTACAATGAGCAGTTCTTC.